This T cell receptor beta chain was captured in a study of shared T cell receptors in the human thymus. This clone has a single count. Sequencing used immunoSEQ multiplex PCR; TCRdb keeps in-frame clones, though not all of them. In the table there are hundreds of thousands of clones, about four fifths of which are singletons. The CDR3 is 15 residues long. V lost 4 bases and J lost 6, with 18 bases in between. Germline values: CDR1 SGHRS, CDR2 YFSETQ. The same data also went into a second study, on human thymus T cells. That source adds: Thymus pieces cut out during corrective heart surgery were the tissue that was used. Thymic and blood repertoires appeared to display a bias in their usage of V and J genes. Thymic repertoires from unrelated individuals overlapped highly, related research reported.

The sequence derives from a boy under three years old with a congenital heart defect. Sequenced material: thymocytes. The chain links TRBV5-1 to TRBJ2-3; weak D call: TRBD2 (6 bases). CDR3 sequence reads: CASSVLTRLEDTQYF. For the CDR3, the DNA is TGCGCCAGCAGCGTCTTGACTAGGCTCGAGGATACGCAGTATTTT.